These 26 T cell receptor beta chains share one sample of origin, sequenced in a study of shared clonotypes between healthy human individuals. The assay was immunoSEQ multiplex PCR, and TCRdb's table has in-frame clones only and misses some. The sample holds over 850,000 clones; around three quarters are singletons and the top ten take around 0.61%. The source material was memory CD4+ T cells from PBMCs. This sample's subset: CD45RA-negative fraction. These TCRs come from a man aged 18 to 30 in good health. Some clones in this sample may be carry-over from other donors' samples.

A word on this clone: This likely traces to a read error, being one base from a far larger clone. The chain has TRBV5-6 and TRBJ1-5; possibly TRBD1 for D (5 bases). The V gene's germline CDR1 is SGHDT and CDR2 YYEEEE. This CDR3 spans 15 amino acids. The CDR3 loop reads CASGFWGRSNQPQHF. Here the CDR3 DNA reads TGTGCCAGCGGCTTTTGGGGCAGGAGCAATCAGCCCCAGCATTTT.

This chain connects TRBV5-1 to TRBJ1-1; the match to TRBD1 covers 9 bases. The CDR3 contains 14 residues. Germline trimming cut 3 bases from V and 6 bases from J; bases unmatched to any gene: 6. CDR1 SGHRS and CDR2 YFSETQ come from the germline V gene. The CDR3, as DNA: TGCGCCAGCAGCTCGGGACAGGGTCACGCTGAAGCTTTCTTT. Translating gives CASSSGQGHAEAFF.

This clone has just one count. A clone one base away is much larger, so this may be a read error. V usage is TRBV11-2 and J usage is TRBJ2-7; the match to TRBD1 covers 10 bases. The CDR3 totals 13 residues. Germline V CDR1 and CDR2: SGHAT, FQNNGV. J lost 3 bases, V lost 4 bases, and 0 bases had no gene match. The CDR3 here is CASSWTGGYEQYF. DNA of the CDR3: TGTGCCAGCAGCTGGACAGGGGGCTACGAGCAGTACTTC. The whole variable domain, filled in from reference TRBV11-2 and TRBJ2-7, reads EAGVAQSPRYKIIEKRQSVAFWCNPISGHATLYWYQQILGQGPKLLIQFQNNGVVDDSQLPKDRFSAERLKGVDSTLKIQPAKLEDSAVYLCASSWTGGYEQYFGPGTRLTVT.

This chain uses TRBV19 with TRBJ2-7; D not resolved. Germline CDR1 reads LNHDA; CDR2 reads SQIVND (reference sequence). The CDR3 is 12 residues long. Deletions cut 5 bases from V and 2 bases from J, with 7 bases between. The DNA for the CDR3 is TGTGCCAGTAGTGCAGGAGCCTACGAGCAGTACTTC. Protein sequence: CASSAGAYEQYF. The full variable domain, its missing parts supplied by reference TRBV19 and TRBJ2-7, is DGGITQSPKYLFRKEGQNVTLSCEQNLNHDAMYWYRQDPGQGLRLIYYSQIVNDFQKGDIAEGYSVSREKKESFPLTVTSAQKNPTAFYLCASSAGAYEQYFGPGTRLTVT.

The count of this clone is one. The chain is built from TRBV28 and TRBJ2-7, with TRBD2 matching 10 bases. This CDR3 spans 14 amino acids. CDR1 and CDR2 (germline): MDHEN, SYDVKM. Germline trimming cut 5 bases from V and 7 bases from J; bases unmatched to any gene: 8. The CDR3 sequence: CASSQTSGFGEQYF. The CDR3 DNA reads TGTGCCAGCAGTCAGACTAGCGGGTTTGGGGAGCAGTACTTC.

The CDR3 DNA reads TGTGCAAGTCGCTTAGCGGCGGGAGGGACTAGAGGTACCGGGGAGCTGTTTTTT. Protein: CASRLAAGGTRGTGELFF. This chain links TRBV12-2 with TRBJ2-2; TRBD2 is the table's D call, not checked against the DNA. TRBV12-2 is given as a pseudogene. This CDR3 spans 18 amino acids.

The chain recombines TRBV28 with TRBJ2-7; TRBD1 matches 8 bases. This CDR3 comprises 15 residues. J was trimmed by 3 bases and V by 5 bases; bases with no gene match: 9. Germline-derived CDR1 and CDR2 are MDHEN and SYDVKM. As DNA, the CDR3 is TGTGCCAGCAGTCCGACGGCAGGGGGCTTCTACGAGCAGTACTTC. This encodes CASSPTAGGFYEQYF.

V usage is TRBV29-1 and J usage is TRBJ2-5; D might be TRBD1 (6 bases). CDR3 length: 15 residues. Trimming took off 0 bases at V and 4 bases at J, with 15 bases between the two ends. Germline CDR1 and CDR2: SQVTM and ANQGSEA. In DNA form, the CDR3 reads TGCAGCGTTGAAGAGGACACAGGCAGGGGAGAGACCCAGTACTTC. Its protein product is CSVEEDTGRGETQYF. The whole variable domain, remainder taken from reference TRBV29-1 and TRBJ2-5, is SAVISQKPSRDICQRGTSLTIQCQVDSQVTMMFWYRQQPGQSLTLIATANQGSEATYESGFVIDKFPISRPNLTFSTLTVSNMSPEDSSIYLCSVEEDTGRGETQYFGPGTRLLVL.

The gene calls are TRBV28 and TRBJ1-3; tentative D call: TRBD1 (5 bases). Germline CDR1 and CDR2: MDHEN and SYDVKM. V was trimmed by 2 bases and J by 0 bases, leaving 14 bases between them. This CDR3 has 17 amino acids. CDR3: CASSLGGPDFSGNTIYF. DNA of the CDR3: TGTGCCAGCAGTTTAGGGGGACCAGACTTCTCTGGAAACACCATATATTTT.

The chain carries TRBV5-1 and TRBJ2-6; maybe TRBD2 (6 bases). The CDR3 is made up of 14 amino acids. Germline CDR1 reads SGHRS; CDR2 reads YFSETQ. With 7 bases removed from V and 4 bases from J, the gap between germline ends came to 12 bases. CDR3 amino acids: CASGGTSGANVLTF. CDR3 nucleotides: TGCGCCAGCGGAGGGACGTCGGGGGCCAACGTCCTGACTTTC.

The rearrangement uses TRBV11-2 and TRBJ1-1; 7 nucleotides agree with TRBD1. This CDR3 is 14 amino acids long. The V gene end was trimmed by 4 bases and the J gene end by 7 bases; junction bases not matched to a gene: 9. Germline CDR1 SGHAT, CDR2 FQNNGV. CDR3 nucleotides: TGTGCCAGCAGCTCCCTCCAGGGGGTGGTTGAAGCTTTCTTT. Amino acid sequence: CASSSLQGVVEAFF.

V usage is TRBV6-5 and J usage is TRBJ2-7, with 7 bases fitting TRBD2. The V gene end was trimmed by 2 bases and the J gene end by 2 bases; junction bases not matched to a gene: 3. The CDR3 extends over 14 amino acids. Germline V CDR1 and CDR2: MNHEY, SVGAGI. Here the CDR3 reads CASSYGGGPYEQYF. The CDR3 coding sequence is TGTGCCAGCAGTTACGGGGGAGGGCCCTACGAGCAGTACTTC.

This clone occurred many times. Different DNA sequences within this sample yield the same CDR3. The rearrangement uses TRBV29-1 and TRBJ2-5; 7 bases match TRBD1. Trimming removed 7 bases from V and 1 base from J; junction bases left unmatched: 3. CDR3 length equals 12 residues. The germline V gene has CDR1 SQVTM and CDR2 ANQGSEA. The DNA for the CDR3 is TGCAGCGGGGGGACAGCCCAAGAGACCCAGTACTTC. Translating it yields CSGGTAQETQYF. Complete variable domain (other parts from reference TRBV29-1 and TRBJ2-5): SAVISQKPSRDICQRGTSLTIQCQVDSQVTMMFWYRQQPGQSLTLIATANQGSEATYESGFVIDKFPISRPNLTFSTLTVSNMSPEDSSIYLCSGGTAQETQYFGPGTRLLVL.

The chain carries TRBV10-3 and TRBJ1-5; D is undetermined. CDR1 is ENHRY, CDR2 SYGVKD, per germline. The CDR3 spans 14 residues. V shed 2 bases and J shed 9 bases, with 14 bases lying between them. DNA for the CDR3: TGTGCCATCAGTGAGGGTGGGGTGGGGTGGCCCCAGCATTTT. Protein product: CAISEGGVGWPQHF.

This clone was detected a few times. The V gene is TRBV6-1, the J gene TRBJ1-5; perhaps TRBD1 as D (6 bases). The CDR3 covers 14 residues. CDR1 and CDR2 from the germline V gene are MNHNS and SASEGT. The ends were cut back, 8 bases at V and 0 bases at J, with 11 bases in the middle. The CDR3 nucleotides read TGTGCCAGCGAAGGACAGTATAGCAATCAGCCCCAGCATTTT. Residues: CASEGQYSNQPQHF.

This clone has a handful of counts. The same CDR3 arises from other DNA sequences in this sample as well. CDR3 nucleotides: TGTGCCAGCAGCGTAGGCTGGGGGGGGCAAGAGACCCAGTACTTC. Protein sequence: CASSVGWGGQETQYF. V usage is TRBV9 and J usage is TRBJ2-5, with 7 bases matching TRBD2. The CDR3 loop spans 15 amino acids. Germline V gene sequence: CDR1 SGDLS, CDR2 YYNGEE. Trimming cost V 0 bases and J 2 bases; bases outside gene matches: 4.

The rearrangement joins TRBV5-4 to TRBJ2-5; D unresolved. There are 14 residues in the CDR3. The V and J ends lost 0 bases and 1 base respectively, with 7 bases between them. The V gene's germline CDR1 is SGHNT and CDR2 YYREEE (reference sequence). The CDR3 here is CASSLGPAQETQYF. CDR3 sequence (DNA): TGTGCCAGCAGCTTGGGTCCAGCCCAAGAGACCCAGTACTTC.

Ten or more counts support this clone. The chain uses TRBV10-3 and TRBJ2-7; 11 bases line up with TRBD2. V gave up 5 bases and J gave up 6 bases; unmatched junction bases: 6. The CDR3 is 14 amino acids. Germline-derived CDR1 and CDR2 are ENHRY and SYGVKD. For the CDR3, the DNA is TGTGCCATCAGTACTAGCGGGAGAGTCGGCGAGCAGTACTTC. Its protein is CAISTSGRVGEQYF.

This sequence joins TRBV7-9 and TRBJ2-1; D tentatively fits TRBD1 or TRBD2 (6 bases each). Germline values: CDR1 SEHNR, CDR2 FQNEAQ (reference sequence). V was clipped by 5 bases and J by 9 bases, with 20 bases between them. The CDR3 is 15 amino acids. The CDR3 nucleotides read TGTGCCAGCAGCCGAGACGGGGGCGCGGGATTTGAGCAGTTCTTC. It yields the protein CASSRDGGAGFEQFF. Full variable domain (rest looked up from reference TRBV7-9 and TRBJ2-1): DTGVSQNPRHKITKRGQNVTFRCDPISEHNRLYWYRQTLGQGPEFLTYFQNEAQLEKSRLLSDRFSAERPKGSFSTLEIQRTEQGDSAMYLCASSRDGGAGFEQFFGPGTRLTVL.

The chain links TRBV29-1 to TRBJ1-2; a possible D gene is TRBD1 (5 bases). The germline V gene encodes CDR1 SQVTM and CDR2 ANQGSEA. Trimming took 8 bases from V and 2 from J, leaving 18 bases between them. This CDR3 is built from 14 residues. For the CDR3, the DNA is TGCAGCATCCGGCCGGGGGGGGAAAACTATGGCTACACCTTC. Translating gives CSIRPGGENYGYTF.

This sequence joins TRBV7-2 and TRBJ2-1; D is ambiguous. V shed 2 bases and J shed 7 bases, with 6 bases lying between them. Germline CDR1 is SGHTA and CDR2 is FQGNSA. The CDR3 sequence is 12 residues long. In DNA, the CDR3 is TGTGCCAGCAGCTTATGGCGAAATGAGCAGTTCTTC. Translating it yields CASSLWRNEQFF.

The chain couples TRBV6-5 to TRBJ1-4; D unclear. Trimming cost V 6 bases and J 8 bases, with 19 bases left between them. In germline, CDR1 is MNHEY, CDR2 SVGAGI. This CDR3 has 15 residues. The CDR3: CASSHSRGVREKLFF. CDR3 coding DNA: TGTGCCAGCAGCCACTCCCGGGGAGTTCGGGAAAAACTGTTTTTT.

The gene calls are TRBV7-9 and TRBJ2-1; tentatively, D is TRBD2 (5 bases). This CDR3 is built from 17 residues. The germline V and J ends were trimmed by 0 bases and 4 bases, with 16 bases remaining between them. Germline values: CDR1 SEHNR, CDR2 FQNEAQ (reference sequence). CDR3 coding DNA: TGTGCCAGCAGCTTAGCGGGAAGGCAGCGAGGGTACAATGAGCAGTTCTTC. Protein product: CASSLAGRQRGYNEQFF.

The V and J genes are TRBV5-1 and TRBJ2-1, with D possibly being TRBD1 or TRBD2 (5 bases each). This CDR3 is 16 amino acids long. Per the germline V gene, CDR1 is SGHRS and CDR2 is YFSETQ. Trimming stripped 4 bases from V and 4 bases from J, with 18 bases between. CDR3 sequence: CASSTLGVVGYNEQFF. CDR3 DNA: TGCGCCAGCAGCACACTGGGGGTGGTCGGTTACAATGAGCAGTTCTTC.

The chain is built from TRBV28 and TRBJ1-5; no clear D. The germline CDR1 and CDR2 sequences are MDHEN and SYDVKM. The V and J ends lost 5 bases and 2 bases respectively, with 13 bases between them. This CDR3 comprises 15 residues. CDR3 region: CASSLGSSGNQPQHF. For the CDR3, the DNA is TGTGCCAGCAGTCTTGGATCATCTGGCAATCAGCCCCAGCATTTT.

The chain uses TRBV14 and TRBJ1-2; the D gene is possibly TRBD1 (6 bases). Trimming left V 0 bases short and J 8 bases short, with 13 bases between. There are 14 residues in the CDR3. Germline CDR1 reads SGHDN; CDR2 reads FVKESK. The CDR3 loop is CASSQDWGRGGYTF. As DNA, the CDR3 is TGTGCCAGCAGCCAAGACTGGGGGCGCGGAGGCTACACCTTC.